A single sample gave rise to the 18 T cell receptor beta chains below, sequenced in a study of spatial heterogeneity in lung cancer. Study results and limitations: Tumor mutation counts were tracked by expanded intratumoral alpha and beta TCR counts.

Time point of the sample: sample taken at primary tumor resection. These receptors are not linked to any known antigen. Using its own MiXCR run on the 5' RACE reads, TCRdb lists one record per CDR3 protein. The sample carries more than 10,000 distinct CDR3 sequences, around 5.9% recorded once. The specimen was lung tumor tissue, collected at surgery. The receptors were sampled from a female donor with early-stage non-small cell lung cancer.

This clonotype was detected many times. The library was built for alpha chains, so this beta chain is an off-target read and its size means little. The CDR3 DNA follows: TGCGCCAGCAGCCAAGAACCAGGCTGGAACACTGAAGCTTTCTTT. Translation: CASSQEPGWNTEAFF. This rearrangement joins TRBV4-1 to TRBJ1-1; D is ambiguous. Trimming left V 0 bases short and J 1 base short, with 9 bases between. Germline V gene lookup returns CDR1 MGHRA and CDR2 YSYEKL. The CDR3 totals 15 residues.

This clonotype showed up many times. Within a library made for alpha chains, this beta chain is off target, and its count is uninformative. The V and J genes are TRBV12-3 or TRBV12-4 and TRBJ2-7, with D tentatively TRBD2 (6 bases). Trimming shortened V by 5 bases and J by 5 bases, and 10 bases separated the two germline ends. This CDR3 contains 12 residues. CDR3: CASSRTSNEQYF. CDR3 bases: TGTGCCAGCAGTCGAACTAGCAACGAGCAGTACTTC.

Of note for this clonotype: Being off target in a library aimed at alpha chains, this beta chain has a size of little meaning. This chain uses TRBV12-3 or TRBV12-4 with TRBJ2-5, with D tentatively TRBD2 (6 bases). V lost 6 bases and J 2 bases, leaving 13 bases between the germline ends. The CDR3 totals 14 residues. CDR3 in DNA: TGTGCCAGCAGCCGCCAGGAGGGTCAAGAGACCCAGTACTTC. It is translated as CASSRQEGQETQYF.

This clonotype was recorded at least ten times. This beta chain is an off-target read within a library intended for alpha chains, so its frequency means little. This chain connects TRBV20-1 to TRBJ1-6; D unclear. The V end lost 6 bases, the J end lost 0 bases, and 9 bases lay between the germline ends. The CDR3 length is 14 residues. Germline CDR1 DFQATT, CDR2 SNEGSKA (reference sequence). As DNA, the CDR3 is TGCAGTGCACAGACAAGCTCCTATAATTCACCCCTCCACTTT. Amino acids: CSAQTSSYNSPLHF.

In its sample, this clonotype was seen many times. Little can be read into the size of this beta chain, an off-target read in a library designed for alpha chains. The chain couples TRBV20-1 to TRBJ2-5; tentatively, D is TRBD1 or TRBD2 (5 bases each). V shed 1 base and J shed 9 bases, with 15 bases lying between them. The CDR3 is made up of 13 amino acids. The germline CDR1 and CDR2 sequences are DFQATT and SNEGSKA (reference sequence). The CDR3 is CSARAGPTPAQYF. CDR3 coding DNA: TGCAGTGCTAGAGCGGGGCCTACACCGGCCCAGTACTTC.

Of note for this clonotype: This beta chain represents an off-target read in a library built for alpha chains; its size is of limited meaning. CDR3 nucleotide sequence: TGTGCCACCAGTTCGGGACGGATGAACACTGAAGCTTTCTTT. Translation: CATSSGRMNTEAFF. The V call is TRBV24-1, the J call TRBJ1-1; D is perhaps TRBD1 (5 bases). The CDR3 spans 14 residues. From germline, CDR1 is KGHDR and CDR2 SFDVKD. V was trimmed by 6 bases and J by 0 bases, leaving 10 bases between them.

This clonotype was seen many times. With the library built for alpha chains, this beta chain is off target and its frequency is not meaningful. V and J are TRBV25-1 and TRBJ2-1, with 14 bases that match TRBD2. CDR3 length equals 14 residues. CDR1 is MGHDK and CDR2 is SYGVNS in the germline V gene. V shed 5 bases and J 12 bases; nucleotides not matched to a gene: 6. The CDR3 is CASSWPGTSGGQFF. CDR3 bases: TGTGCCAGCAGTTGGCCCGGGACTAGCGGGGGGCAGTTCTTC.

This clonotype came up many times. This beta chain represents an off-target read in a library built for alpha chains; its size is of limited meaning. The chain couples TRBV9 to TRBJ2-6, with TRBD1 matching 7 bases. The V and J ends lost 4 bases and 5 bases, in that order; junction bases with no gene match: 12. CDR1 SGDLS and CDR2 YYNGEE come from the germline V gene. The CDR3 is 17 amino acids. For the CDR3, the DNA is TGTGCCAGCAGCCCTCGACAGGGTATAGTCTGGGCCAACGTCCTGACTTTC. This sequence encodes CASSPRQGIVWANVLTF.

On this clonotype itself: Little can be read into the size of this beta chain, an off-target read in a library designed for alpha chains. The rearrangement links TRBV12-3 or TRBV12-4 to TRBJ2-5; D may match TRBD1 or TRBD2 (6 bases each). V lost 6 bases and J 6 bases, leaving 17 bases between the germline ends. This CDR3 is built from 14 residues. DNA for the CDR3: TGTGCCAGCAGCCGGAAGGGGGGCGAACAGACCCAGTACTTC. Protein product: CASSRKGGEQTQYF.

In its sample, this clonotype was seen many times. This beta chain represents an off-target read in a library built for alpha chains; its size is of limited meaning. This sequence joins TRBV20-1 and TRBJ2-7; D may be TRBD1 (5 bases). Germline V gene sequence: CDR1 DFQATT, CDR2 SNEGSKA (reference sequence). V shed 6 bases and J shed 6 bases, with 12 bases lying between them. This CDR3 is 11 amino acids long. In nucleotides, the CDR3 is TGCAGTGCCCATAGACAGAGCGAGCAGTACTTC. This gives the protein CSAHRQSEQYF.

This clonotype was observed many times. This beta chain came through as a stray read in a library set up for alpha chains, and its size says little. The CDR3 protein is CASSSGRYGYTF. The CDR3 nucleotides are TGTGCCAGCAGTTCCGGACGTTATGGCTACACCTTC. The chain joins TRBV12-3 or TRBV12-4 to TRBJ1-2; unclear D gene. The CDR3 spans 12 residues. Between the trimmed V and J ends, which lost 4 bases and 5 bases, there was a span of 8 bases.

This clonotype is deemed medium-sized. A library made for alpha chains picked up this beta chain off target, so its size means little. The CDR3 here is CASSPFTGELFF. In DNA form, the CDR3 reads TGTGCCAGCAGTCCCTTCACCGGGGAGCTGTTTTTT. This chain joins TRBV6-6 and TRBJ2-2, with D uncertain. V was pared by 5 bases and J by 4 bases, with 5 bases between. In germline, CDR1 is MNHNY, CDR2 SVGAGI (reference sequence). There are 12 residues in the CDR3.

This clonotype was seen at least ten times. This beta chain is an off-target read within a library intended for alpha chains, so its frequency means little. J is TRBJ2-3 and V is TRBV4-1; no reliable D call. V lost 8 bases and J lost 4, with 19 bases in between. The CDR3 consists of 15 residues. Germline CDR1 MGHRA, CDR2 YSYEKL. Written as DNA, the CDR3 is TGCGCCAGCTCCTTGAATGGTCTCGGGCCAGATACGCAGTATTTT. Amino acid sequence: CASSLNGLGPDTQYF.

This clonotype appeared many times. For a library built for alpha chains, this beta chain is a stray read; little rests on its size. The chain carries TRBV5-4 and TRBJ2-1, with 8 bases that match TRBD1. The V gene end was trimmed by 0 bases and the J gene end by 8 bases; junction bases not matched to a gene: 10. Per the germline V gene, CDR1 is SGHNT and CDR2 is YYREEE (reference sequence). This CDR3 contains 16 residues. The chain's CDR3 is CASSLGPGTGVDEQFF. The CDR3 DNA reads as TGTGCCAGCAGCTTGGGGCCCGGGACAGGAGTCGATGAGCAGTTCTTC.

This clonotype was found many times. Since it is a stray read in a library aimed at alpha chains, this beta chain has a size that is not meaningful. V gene TRBV19 combines with J gene TRBJ2-1, with 8 bases aligning to TRBD2. Germline CDR1 and CDR2: LNHDA and SQIVND (reference sequence). The V segment lost 7 bases and the J segment 4 bases; nucleotides outside the gene matches: 6. CDR3 length: 14 residues. The chain's CDR3 is CASKGLENYNEQFF. CDR3 nucleotide sequence: TGTGCCAGTAAGGGACTAGAGAATTACAATGAGCAGTTCTTC.

This clonotype was counted ten times or more. For a library built for alpha chains, this beta chain is a stray read; little rests on its size. The rearrangement uses TRBV3-1 and TRBJ1-5; unclear D gene. CDR1 is LGHDT and CDR2 is YNNKEL in the germline V gene (reference sequence). The CDR3 sequence is 15 residues long. The V and J ends lost 0 bases and 3 bases respectively, with 9 bases between them. The CDR3 nucleotides are TGTGCCAGCAGCCAAGATGCCGGGCTCAATCAGCCCCAGCATTTT. This gives the protein CASSQDAGLNQPQHF.

By share, this clonotype ranks as medium-sized. This beta chain slipped into a library made for alpha chains as a stray read, so its size is not meaningful. CDR3 DNA sequence: TGCGCCAGCAGCATGGACAGTCGATGGCAGTACTTC. This translates into CASSMDSRWQYF. V is TRBV5-1 and J is TRBJ2-7, with TRBD1 as a possible D gene (6 bases). The germline CDR1 and CDR2 sequences are SGHRS and YFSETQ. The germline V and J ends were trimmed by 4 bases and 9 bases, with 14 bases remaining between them. This CDR3 contains 12 residues.

At least ten counts were recorded for this clonotype. Since it is a stray read in a library aimed at alpha chains, this beta chain has a size that is not meaningful. The chain has TRBV7-9 and TRBJ2-2; TRBD1 is a possible D gene (6 bases). Germline lookup yields CDR1 SEHNR and CDR2 FQNEAQ (reference sequence). The CDR3 runs to 15 residues. Trimming cost V 6 bases and J 0 bases, with 11 bases left between them. The chain's CDR3 is CASRLGQTNTGELFF. CDR3 bases: TGTGCCAGCAGGCTGGGACAAACGAACACCGGGGAGCTGTTTTTT.